This TCR beta chain was recovered during a study of identical twins. Template switching supplied a universal primer site; unique molecular identifiers were carried on the cDNA. TCRdb re-called the 5' RACE reads with MiXCR, one entry per CDR3 protein. The sample has roughly 290,000 distinct CDR3 sequences, approximately 8.5% seen once; the top ten hold roughly 2.1%. Every one of the donors was a healthy Caucasian. Study observations and caveats: The more abundant beta clonotypes in cord blood had fewer insertions, and memory repertoires did not show this. Findings came from cross-sectional statistics, without long-term follow-up of donors.

The ends were cut back, 0 bases at V and 4 bases at J, with 7 bases in the middle. The CDR3 sequence is 14 residues long. The germline V gene has CDR1 SGHDT and CDR2 YYEEEE. Many counts were recorded for this clonotype. Its antigen is unidentified. Another study also made use of these data, one on yellow fever vaccine responses in identical twins.

This receptor was taken from a woman between 18 and 30 years old in good health. The chain couples TRBV5-6 to TRBJ2-2; tentatively, D is TRBD1 (6 bases). Sample: memory (CD45RO+) T cells sorted from blood. In DNA form, the CDR3 reads TGTGCCAGCAGCTTGGGACAGGTCACCGGGGAGCTGTTTTTT. Translating it yields CASSLGQVTGELFF.